This entry lists 8 T cell receptor beta chains sequenced from one sample in a study of blood T cell repertoires in COVID-19. This table comes from immunoSEQ multiplex PCR, and its TCRdb copy is limited to in-frame clones, with some not included. There are hundreds of thousands of clones in the sample; 82% occur only once, and roughly 12% lies in the top ten. Sequenced sample: peripheral blood. The receptors stem from a woman in her sixties or seventies with active or convalescent COVID-19.

The chain couples TRBV30 to TRBJ1-2; 10 bases match TRBD1. V trimming: 0 bases; J trimming: 7 bases; junction bases outside the gene matches: 8. The CDR3 sequence is 15 residues long. Germline values: CDR1 GTSNPN, CDR2 SVGIG (reference sequence). CDR3 protein: CAWSVQTGGLSGYTF. CDR3 DNA: TGTGCCTGGAGTGTACAGACAGGGGGCCTGTCTGGCTACACCTTC. Full variable domain (missing parts from reference TRBV30 and TRBJ1-2): SQTIHQWPATLVQPVGSPLSLECTVEGTSNPNLYWYRQAAGRGLQLLFYSVGIGQISSEVPQNLSASRPQDRQFILSSKKLLLSDSGFYLCAWSVQTGGLSGYTFGSGTRLTVV.

The V gene is TRBV7-8, the J gene TRBJ2-6, with TRBD1 identical over 9 bases. Trimming at V came to 5 bases and at J to 0 bases, leaving 5 bases not matched to a gene. CDR3 length: 17 amino acids. CDR1 and CDR2 from the germline V gene are SGHVS and FQNEAQ. The CDR3 DNA reads TGTGCCAGCAGCCTCCGGGACAGGGTCTCTGGGGCCAACGTCCTGACTTTC. Its protein product is CASSLRDRVSGANVLTF.

V and J are TRBV6-1 and TRBJ2-5, with TRBD2 identical over 7 bases. Trimming removed 0 bases from V and 5 bases from J; junction bases left unmatched: 12. The CDR3 is 17 amino acids. CDR1 and CDR2 (germline): MNHNS, SASEGT. The DNA for the CDR3 is TGTGCCAGCAGTGAAGCCAGGTCTAGCGGCGACGAGGAGACCCAGTACTTC. It encodes CASSEARSSGDEETQYF.

V gene TRBV19 combines with J gene TRBJ2-7, with 7 bases aligning to TRBD2. Germline V CDR1 and CDR2: LNHDA, SQIVND (reference sequence). Trimming cost V 3 bases and J 4 bases; bases outside gene matches: 9. This CDR3 comprises 15 residues. The CDR3 region has the DNA TGTGCCAGTAGTATGGGCGGGGGTCTTGGGTACGAGCAGTACTTC. Translating it yields CASSMGGGLGYEQYF.

The chain combines TRBV19 with TRBJ1-6; D possibly corresponds to TRBD1 (6 bases). The ends were cut back, 6 bases at V and 0 bases at J, with 12 bases in the middle. From germline, CDR1 is LNHDA and CDR2 SQIVND (reference sequence). This CDR3 comprises 16 residues. The CDR3 reads CASSAQGSSYNSPLHF. As DNA, the CDR3 is TGTGCCAGTAGCGCACAGGGATCCTCCTATAATTCACCCCTCCACTTT.

This sequence joins TRBV2 and TRBJ2-7; 11 bases are shared with TRBD1. The V and J ends lost 4 bases and 7 bases, in that order; junction bases with no gene match: 9. The CDR3 runs to 15 residues. Germline V gene lookup returns CDR1 SNHLY and CDR2 FYNNEI. The CDR3, as DNA: TGTGCCAGCAGTGGAGCGGACAGGGGGCTGGAAGAGCAGTACTTC. Amino acids: CASSGADRGLEEQYF.

The genes are TRBV6-2 or TRBV6-3 and TRBJ2-1; 11 bases fit TRBD1. CDR3 length: 15 amino acids. Trimming removed 0 bases from V and 7 bases from J; junction bases left unmatched: 2. Per the germline V gene, CDR1 is MNHEY and CDR2 is SVGEGT. The CDR3 spells CASSYSGTGGNEQFF. The CDR3 bases are TGTGCCAGCAGTTACTCGGGGACAGGGGGGAATGAGCAGTTCTTC.

This clone was seen a few times. V gene TRBV10-3 combines with J gene TRBJ2-5, with D hard to call. The CDR3 is made up of 14 amino acids. Germline assignment: CDR1 ENHRY and CDR2 SYGVKD. Trimming shortened V by 3 bases and J by 1 base, and 9 bases separated the two germline ends. The DNA of the CDR3 is TGTGCCATCAGTGATCGTGGTAGCCAAGAGACCCAGTACTTC. Protein product: CAISDRGSQETQYF.